Listed below are T cell receptor beta chains from one sample, sequenced in a study of regulatory T cells in long-lasting Graves disease. Each CDR3 protein is one row after TCRdb ran MiXCR on the multiplex PCR reads. In the table there are around 480,000 distinct CDR3 sequences, more than 15% of which are singletons. The same data also contributed to another study, on T cells in Graves' hyperthyroidism and ophthalmopathy.

The source was peripheral blood mononuclear cells (PBMCs), collected at new diagnosis, from a patient treated with antithyroid drugs. These receptors were collected from a middle-aged woman with Graves disease. Both conserved end residues are part of each CDR3. A D gene is named only where the DNA matches it firmly. Rows may omit the clone size; those that give it use once, few, many or a size class.

clone_size j_call cdr3_length d_call v_call cdr3_nt cdr3_aa
few TRBJ2-7 12 NA TRBV30 TGTGCCTGGGACAGATCAGGTTACGAGCAGTACTTC CAWDRSGYEQYF
NA TRBJ2-7 13 NA TRBV12-5 TGTGCTAGTGGCCAAGACAGGCCCTACGAGCAGTACTTC CASGQDRPYEQYF
few TRBJ1-2 17 TRBD1 TRBV4-1 TGCGCCAGCAGCCCGGGACAGCTGAGACAAGCTAACTATGGCTACACCTTC CASSPGQLRQANYGYTF
NA TRBJ1-1 15 NA TRBV5-1 TGCGCCAGTATCATGGGCTCGGACAGAAACACTGAAGCTTTCTTT CASIMGSDRNTEAFF
few TRBJ1-1 11 TRBD1 TRBV25-1 TGTGCCAGCAGTGGGGACAGCCAGGCTTTCTTT CASSGDSQAFF
many TRBJ1-1 14 TRBD1 TRBV3-1 TGTGCCAGCAGCCAAGACAGGGGGCAGACTGAAGCTTTCTTT CASSQDRGQTEAFF
once TRBJ2-5 15 TRBD2 TRBV15 TGTGCCACCAGCAGAGCTCCTAGCGGCCAAGAGACCCAGTACTTC CATSRAPSGQETQYF
many TRBJ2-7 15 NA TRBV11-2 TGTGCCAGCAGCTTCAGGGGCAGAGGTGTCGACGAGCAGTACTTC CASSFRGRGVDEQYF
few TRBJ2-2 12 NA TRBV10-1 TGCGCCAGCGGCGATGGCACCGGGGAGCTGTTTTTT CASGDGTGELFF
many TRBJ2-6 14 NA TRBV7-2 TGTGCCAGCAGCCTCCTGTTCGGGGCCAACGTCCTGACTTTC CASSLLFGANVLTF
few TRBJ1-6 16 NA TRBV30 TGTGCCTGGACCCGGCCACCCCTCGGGGATAATTCACCCCTCCACTTT CAWTRPPLGDNSPLHF
many TRBJ2-5 17 TRBD2 TRBV11-1 TGTGCCAGCAGCCATGGTAGTTGGCGGGGGGGCCAGGAGACCCAGTACTTC CASSHGSWRGGQETQYF
many TRBJ2-1 15 TRBD1 TRBV5-1 TGCGCCAGCAGCTTGACCAGGGGGTCGTGGGATGAGCAGTTCTTC CASSLTRGSWDEQFF
once TRBJ2-3 13 NA TRBV3-1 TGTGCCAGCAGCCGTGTCCGCCCAGATACGCAGTATTTT CASSRVRPDTQYF
NA TRBJ2-5 13 NA TRBV20-1 TGCAGTGCTAGAGGTGGCCCCCGGGAGACCCAGTACTTC CSARGGPRETQYF
few TRBJ1-2 13 TRBD1 TRBV19 TGTGCCAGTAGTGGACAGGGGGTCAGTGGCTACACCTTC CASSGQGVSGYTF
many TRBJ1-5 16 TRBD1 TRBV12-3/TRBV12-4 TGTGCCAGCAGTTTAGGGACAGGGGGTGTTAGTCAGCCCCAGCATTTT CASSLGTGGVSQPQHF
once TRBJ2-1 12 TRBD1 TRBV29-1 TGCAGCCTAGGACAGGACTACAATGAGCAGTTCTTC CSLGQDYNEQFF
many TRBJ2-3 12 NA TRBV12-3/TRBV12-4 TGTGCCAGCAGCTTTCTTGGTGATACGCAGTATTTT CASSFLGDTQYF
NA TRBJ2-1 15 NA TRBV19 TGTGCCAGTAGTCGGGCAGGGGGGGTGGGGAATGAGCAGTTCTTC CASSRAGGVGNEQFF
many TRBJ1-1 12 NA TRBV7-9 TGTGCCAGCAGCTTAGCGACAGAAGAAGCTTTCTTT CASSLATEEAFF
many TRBJ2-5 16 TRBD1 TRBV24-1 TGTGCCACCAGTGAGTCCGGGACAGGGGACGAAGGGACCCAGTACTTC CATSESGTGDEGTQYF
NA TRBJ2-1 13 NA TRBV6-1 TGTGCCAGCAGCTCCCATATTCGAAATGAGCAGTTCTTC CASSSHIRNEQFF
few TRBJ1-1 13 NA TRBV19 TGTGCCAGTAGCCGAGGGGGTTTGACTGAAGCTTTCTTT CASSRGGLTEAFF
few TRBJ1-2 12 NA TRBV30 TGTGCCTGGGGTCGGGACTTCTATGGCTACACCTTC CAWGRDFYGYTF
few TRBJ1-6 13 NA TRBV6-1 TGTGCCAGCAAGTTGAGCTACAATTCACCCCTCCACTTT CASKLSYNSPLHF
many TRBJ2-2 17 NA TRBV2 TGTGCCAGCAGTTTCATCTCACTGATATCGGGCACCGGGGAGCTGTTTTTT CASSFISLISGTGELFF
many TRBJ2-4 14 NA TRBV3-1 TGTGCCAGCAGCCCTTCCGGGGCCAAAAACATTCAGTACTTC CASSPSGAKNIQYF
few TRBJ2-7 12 TRBD1 TRBV7-9 TGTGCCAGCGGACAGGTAATCTACGAGCAGTACTTC CASGQVIYEQYF
many TRBJ1-1 17 NA TRBV12-3/TRBV12-4 TGTGCCAGCAGTTTAAATACGGGGGGTGGAGTGAACACTGAAGCTTTCTTT CASSLNTGGGVNTEAFF
many TRBJ2-7 13 TRBD1 TRBV20-1 TGCAGTGCTAGAGGAGACAGGGGCGGGGAGCAGTACTTC CSARGDRGGEQYF
many TRBJ1-1 14 NA TRBV4-1 TGCGCCAGCAGCCATCAACAGGCGGCCCCAGAAGCTTTCTTT CASSHQQAAPEAFF
many TRBJ1-6 14 NA TRBV3-1 TGTGCCAGCAGCCCCCGGGACTGGAATTCACCCCTCCACTTT CASSPRDWNSPLHF
many TRBJ1-1 10 NA TRBV2 TGTGCCAGCAGTGGACCTGAAGCTTTCTTT CASSGPEAFF
many TRBJ2-2 14 NA TRBV7-8 TGTGCCAGCAGCTTAGACAGGGACGCCGGGGAGCTGTTTTTT CASSLDRDAGELFF
many TRBJ1-6 14 NA TRBV6-1 TGTGCCAGCACCACGATGACAGCGAGTTCACCCCTCCACTTT CASTTMTASSPLHF
many TRBJ1-1 18 TRBD1 TRBV5-1 TGCGCCAGCAGCACCTTTCCGGGACAGGGGGCGGTTAACACTGAAGCTTTCTTT CASSTFPGQGAVNTEAFF
many TRBJ1-1 14 NA TRBV7-9 TGTGCCAGCAGCTTAGCACAGGGAAAGACTGAAGCTTTCTTT CASSLAQGKTEAFF
few TRBJ1-1 14 NA TRBV20-1 TGCAGTGCTAGAGAAGGAGGGGCGAACACTGAAGCTTTCTTT CSAREGGANTEAFF
many TRBJ2-3 16 NA TRBV18 TGTGCCAGCTCACTAAGGACCGGGCCTAGCACAGATACGCAGTATTTT CASSLRTGPSTDTQYF
few TRBJ1-1 13 NA TRBV9 TGTGCCAGCAGCGTAGGTTGGAACACTGAAGCTTTCTTT CASSVGWNTEAFF
NA TRBJ1-2 15 NA TRBV4-1 TGCGCCAGCAGCCAAATAGCGACAGCCCCGCAGGGCTACACCTTC CASSQIATAPQGYTF
few TRBJ2-1 12 NA TRBV5-6 TGTGCCAGCAGCGGCAGACTGGGTGAGCAGTTCTTC CASSGRLGEQFF
many TRBJ1-1 15 TRBD1 TRBV7-9 TGTGCCAGCAGCCGAGGACAGGGTCCGAACACTGAAGCTTTCTTT CASSRGQGPNTEAFF
NA TRBJ1-1 17 TRBD1 TRBV5-5 TGTGCCAGCAGCCCCTTCGGACAGGGGGCGCGGGACACTGAAGCTTTCTTT CASSPFGQGARDTEAFF
NA TRBJ2-6 16 NA TRBV14 TGTGCCAGCAGCCAAGCAAGGGCAGCCGGGGCCAACGTCCTGACTTTC CASSQARAAGANVLTF
few TRBJ2-1 14 TRBD1 TRBV9 TGTGCCAGCAGCGTAACAGGGGACGACAATGAGCAGTTCTTC CASSVTGDDNEQFF